These 28 T cell receptor beta chains came from one sample sequenced in a study of tissue T cells after allogeneic stem cell transplantation. Specified time point: mouse harvest day 14 after allogeneic transplant. The graft held 10^6 splenic CD5+ T cells and 10^7 T-cell-depleted bone marrow cells. Libraries were prepared by immunoSEQ multiplex PCR; TCRdb keeps only in-frame clonotypes and omits some of them. The sample holds some 9,300 clones, about 35% seen once. The material sequenced was skin. These receptors came from a female BALB/c mouse given C57BL/6 T cells with graft-versus-host disease after an allogeneic hematopoietic cell transplant.

About this clone: Gene labels here are mouse ones. From the germline J gene comes the end of the CDR3, since the read stops 1 residue before it. The V gene is TRBV14, the J gene TRBJ2-7, with 7 bases that match TRBD2. Germline V CDR1 and CDR2: SGHDT, FRDEAV. The CDR3 consists of 12 residues. With V trimmed by 4 bases and J by 4 bases, 2 bases remained unmatched. CDR3 sequence: CASSRLGYEQYF. The CDR3 bases that were read are TGTGCCAGCAGTCGACTGGGTTATGAACAGTAC. The full variable domain, its missing parts supplied by reference TRBV14 and TRBJ2-7, is EAGVTQSPRYAVLQEGQAVSFWCDPISGHDTLYWYQQPRDQGPQLLVYFRDEAVIDNSQLPSDRFSAVRPKGTNSTLKIQSAKQGDTATYLCASSRLGYEQYFGPGTRLTVL.

This clone was picked up one time. Gene names are mouse gene names. The read ends 1 residue early relative to the CDR3; the germline J gene fills the gap. This chain joins TRBV15 and TRBJ2-3; D perhaps matches TRBD1 (6 bases). From germline, CDR1 is SGHND and CDR2 FRSKSL. The CDR3 runs to 11 residues. Trimming took off 6 bases at V and 8 bases at J, with 9 bases between the two ends. Here the CDR3 reads CASSPDRTLYF. The sequenced part of the CDR3 DNA is TGTGCCAGCAGCCCGGACAGAACGCTGTAT.

As for this clone: Mouse gene names and germline throughout. The read gets to within 1 residue of the CDR3 end, and the germline J gene fills in the rest. Other DNA sequences in this sample translate to the same CDR3. This rearrangement joins TRBV26 to TRBJ2-5; no clear D. The V and J ends lost 2 bases and 0 bases respectively, with 3 bases between them. Per germline, CDR1 KGHPV and CDR2 FQNQEV (reference sequence). This CDR3 has 13 amino acids. The sequenced CDR3 bases are TGTGCCAGCAGTCTGGGCAACCAAGACACCCAGTAC. Amino acids: CASSLGNQDTQY. In full, the CDR3 reads CASSLGNQDTQYF.

In its sample, this clone was seen a few times. Germline and genes here are mouse. The CDR3 end is not reached by the read, which stops 1 residue before it; the germline J gene fills it in. The chain combines TRBV26 with TRBJ2-2; 8 nucleotides agree with TRBD1. Per germline, CDR1 KGHPV and CDR2 FQNQEV (reference sequence). The CDR3 contains 15 residues. V was pared by 4 bases and J by 0 bases, with 1 base of the junction left unmatched. Partial CDR3 DNA: TGTGCCAGCAGTCCGGACAGGGCAAACACCGGGCAGCTCTAC. Translation gives CASSPDRANTGQLY. The whole CDR3 sequence reads CASSPDRANTGQLYF.

By share, this clone counts as medium-sized (0.01 to 0.1%). Any gene name here is a mouse gene name. The CDR3 end is not reached by the read, which stops 1 residue before it; the germline J gene fills it in. The V gene is TRBV20, the J gene TRBJ1-1, with TRBD1 identical over 8 bases. The J segment lost 4 bases and the V segment lost 6 bases, leaving 4 bases of the junction unmatched. Germline V gives CDR1 GFQATS, CDR2 STVNSAI. CDR3 length equals 12 residues. The CDR3 protein is CGAPRGRTEVFF. The covered CDR3 bases are TGTGGTGCCCCCAGGGGGCGCACAGAAGTCTTC.

This clone was detected only a few times. Germline and genes: mouse. The observed sequence ends 1 residue before the CDR3 terminus, with the missing tail filled in from the germline J gene. This rearrangement joins TRBV23 to TRBJ1-1; no DNA check was done on the table's D call, TRBD1. Germline V CDR1 and CDR2: KGHTA, FQNQQP. The CDR3 loop spans 14 amino acids. The CDR3 loop reads CSSSRPGHLTEVFF. The CDR3 DNA, read in part, is TGCTCCAGCAGTCGTCCGGGACACCTCACAGAAGTCTTC.

As to this clone: Gene names are mouse gene names. With the read ending 1 residue before the CDR3 end, the germline J gene is used to fill in that end. The chain links TRBV3 to TRBJ1-1, with a weak D call TRBD1 (6 bases). Trimming removed 4 bases at V and 0 bases at J, with 6 bases between. The CDR3 has 13 amino acids. CDR1 is SNHLY and CDR2 is FYNGKV in the germline V gene (reference sequence). The CDR3 region is CASSWTANTEVFF. The CDR3 bases that were read are TGTGCCAGCAGCTGGACAGCAAACACAGAAGTCTTC.

On this clone: All gene names here are mouse names. The CDR3 goes on 1 residue after the read ends, and that part is filled in from the germline J gene. In the same sample, other DNA sequences code for this CDR3. The V gene is TRBV26, the J gene TRBJ2-1, with 8 bases aligning to TRBD1. J was trimmed by 7 bases and V by 3 bases; bases with no gene match: 2. The CDR3 is 13 residues long. Germline loops: CDR1 KGHPV, CDR2 FQNQEV (reference sequence). The covered CDR3 bases are TGTGCCAGCAGTCTTTCAGGGGGCGCTGAGCAGTTC. Amino acids: CASSLSGGAEQF. The entire CDR3 is CASSLSGGAEQFF.

About this clone itself: The gene names here belong to mouse. The read gets to within 1 residue of the CDR3 end, and the germline J gene fills in the rest. This sequence joins TRBV26 and TRBJ2-3; 7 bases match TRBD2. CDR1 is KGHPV and CDR2 is FQNQEV in the germline V gene (reference sequence). This CDR3 has 15 amino acids. V gave up 2 bases and J gave up 1 base; unmatched junction bases: 3. This chain's CDR3 is CASSLRGLGAETLYF. The sequenced CDR3 bases are TGTGCCAGCAGTCTGCGAGGACTGGGTGCAGAAACGCTGTAT. The variable domain in full, with the rest retrieved from reference TRBV26 and TRBJ2-3, is NSKVIQTPRYLVKGQGQKAKMRCIPEKGHPVVFWYQQNKNNEFKFLINFQNQEVLQQIDMTEKRFSAECPSNSPCSLEIQSSEAGDSALYLCASSLRGLGAETLYFGSGTRLTVL.

Points on this clone: Gene names refer to mouse genes. The CDR3 loop reads CASADWGEAETLYF. The covered CDR3 bases are TGTGCCAGCGCCGACTGGGGGGAGGCAGAAACGCTGTAT. The genes are TRBV13-2 and TRBJ2-3; TRBD2 agrees at 10 bases. The CDR3 is cut off 1 residue early in the read; its end comes from the germline J gene. CDR3 length: 14 residues. Losses at the gene ends were 6 bases for V and 3 bases for J; bases not matched to a gene: 4. Germline V gives CDR1 NNHNN, CDR2 SYGAGS (reference sequence).

By proportion, this clone is medium-sized. Gene names follow the mouse nomenclature. The read ends 1 residue shy of where the CDR3 ends; the end is completed using the germline J gene. The chain carries TRBV26 and TRBJ1-3, with D possibly being TRBD1 (6 bases). Germline CDR1 is KGHPV and CDR2 is FQNQEV (reference sequence). The CDR3 contains 13 residues. With 6 bases removed from V and 4 bases from J, the gap between germline ends came to 10 bases. Partial CDR3 DNA: TGTGCCAGCAGCCCAGGGGTGGGAAATACGCTCTAT. The encoded protein is CASSPGVGNTLY. The full CDR3 protein is CASSPGVGNTLYF.

As for this clone: Any gene name here is a mouse gene name. The observed sequence ends 1 residue before the CDR3 terminus, with the missing tail filled in from the germline J gene. The V and J genes are TRBV23 and TRBJ1-4; the table gives TRBD1 as D, unverified against the DNA. The CDR3 totals 14 residues. Germline CDR1 KGHTA, CDR2 FQNQQP. Partial CDR3 DNA: TGCTCCAGCAGTCTTCAGGGGGCTGGCGAAAGATTATTT. This encodes CSSSLQGAGERLF. The entire CDR3 sequence reads CSSSLQGAGERLFF.

This clone has only a few counts. Mouse gene names and germline throughout. The read ends 1 residue before the CDR3 terminus; that terminus is restored from the germline J gene. The chain uses TRBV26 and TRBJ1-4; D is undetermined. Trimming stripped 0 bases from V and 0 bases from J, with 5 bases between. The CDR3 totals 15 residues. Germline assignment: CDR1 KGHPV and CDR2 FQNQEV (reference sequence). The CDR3 DNA, read in part, is TGTGCCAGCAGTCTGTCGTACCTTTCCAACGAAAGATTATTT. Amino acid sequence: CASSLSYLSNERLF. From start to end, the CDR3 is CASSLSYLSNERLFF.

This clone is categorized as medium-sized (0.01 to 0.1%). The germline and genes are mouse ones. From the germline J gene comes the end of the CDR3, since the read stops 1 residue before it. Within the sample, other DNA sequences also encode this same CDR3. J is TRBJ1-4 and V is TRBV26; D uncertain. This CDR3 region has 12 residues. Germline loops: CDR1 KGHPV, CDR2 FQNQEV (reference sequence). V was clipped by 0 bases and J by 5 bases, with 1 base between them. The CDR3 bases that were read are TGTGCCAGCAGTCTGTCGAACGAAAGATTATTT. Translation: CASSLSNERLF. In full, the CDR3 is CASSLSNERLFF.

This clone is categorized as medium-sized. Mouse germline and gene names are used. The CDR3 is cut off 1 residue early in the read; its end comes from the germline J gene. The rearrangement uses TRBV2 and TRBJ2-2; D uncertain. This CDR3 spans 15 amino acids. Germline V gives CDR1 LGHNA, CDR2 YSYQKL. The V end was cut by 0 bases, the J end by 0 bases, with 5 bases between. The DNA read from the CDR3 is TGTGCCAGCAGCCAAGAAACTGCAAACACCGGGCAGCTCTAC. Its protein product is CASSQETANTGQLY. The complete CDR3 sequence is CASSQETANTGQLYF.

Of note for this clone: The gene symbols are mouse symbols. Read sequence stops 1 residue before the CDR3 end, and the germline J gene provides the missing end. The chain links TRBV12-2 to TRBJ2-1, with 8 bases that match TRBD2. The CDR3 consists of 16 residues. V shed 0 bases, J shed 0 bases, and the junction held 3 bases outside the gene matches. The V gene's germline CDR1 is SGHLS and CDR2 HYDKME. The CDR3 protein is CASSLAWGANYAEQFF. CDR3 DNA (partial): TGTGCCAGCTCTCTCGCCTGGGGGGCTAACTATGCTGAGCAGTTC.

Notes on this clone: Gene names denote mouse genes. The CDR3 end is not reached by the read, which stops 1 residue before it; the germline J gene fills it in. The chain links TRBV16 to TRBJ1-4, with a tentative D call TRBD1 (5 bases). The ends were cut back, 1 base at V and 4 bases at J, with 7 bases in the middle. Germline V gives CDR1 SGHSA, CDR2 FRNQAP. The CDR3 spans 14 residues. CDR3: CASSLVDNNERLFF. The part of the CDR3 DNA that was read is TGTGCAAGCAGCTTAGTGGACAACAACGAAAGATTATTT.

A remark on this clone: These gene names are mouse names. The DNA ends 1 residue before the CDR3 does, and the rest of the CDR3 is filled in from the germline J gene. The V and J genes are TRBV26 and TRBJ1-1; the D gene is possibly TRBD1 (6 bases). The CDR3 covers 13 residues. Looked up from germline, CDR1 is KGHPV and CDR2 is FQNQEV (reference sequence). V lost 4 bases and J lost 1, with 7 bases in between. CDR3 DNA (partial): TGTGCCAGCAGTCCGACAGGGAACACAGAAGTCTTC. This gives the protein CASSPTGNTEVF. The complete CDR3 reads CASSPTGNTEVFF.

Details on this clone: Mouse names are used for the genes. The CDR3 goes on 1 residue after the read ends, and that part is filled in from the germline J gene. The genes are TRBV24 and TRBJ2-7; perhaps TRBD1 as D (6 bases). Between the trimmed V and J ends, which lost 3 bases and 3 bases, there was a span of 12 bases. Per the germline V gene, CDR1 is KGHTA and CDR2 is FRNEEI. The CDR3 length is 14 residues. CDR3 amino acids: CASSLRDKYYEQYF. Partial CDR3 DNA: TGTGCCAGCAGTCTCCGGGACAAATACTATGAACAGTAC.

This clone was observed a handful of times. Germline and genes: mouse. The DNA ends 1 residue before the CDR3 does, and the rest of the CDR3 is filled in from the germline J gene. The chain joins TRBV13-1 to TRBJ2-3, with D unclear. V was shortened by 2 bases and J by 1 base, with 2 bases between the two germline ends. Germline-derived CDR1 and CDR2 are NSHNY and SYGAGN. The CDR3 runs to 12 residues. The CDR3 sequence: CASSEGAETLYF. The covered CDR3 bases are TGTGCCAGCAGTGAGGGTGCAGAAACGCTGTAT.

By share of the sample, this clone is medium-sized. The genes are named according to mouse. The read falls 1 residue short of the CDR3 end, and the missing part is taken from the germline J gene. The chain employs TRBV26 and TRBJ2-2, with 11 positions matching TRBD1. CDR3 length equals 16 residues. Germline V gene data show CDR1 as KGHPV and CDR2 as FQNQEV (reference sequence). V was pared by 1 base and J by 6 bases, with 4 bases of the junction left unmatched. The CDR3 bases that were read are TGTGCCAGCAGTCTGTACCGGGACAGGGGGGCCGGGCAGCTCTAC. Residues: CASSLYRDRGAGQLY. The full CDR3 protein reads CASSLYRDRGAGQLYF.

Regarding this clone: The germline and genes are mouse ones. The CDR3 end is not reached by the read, which stops 1 residue before it; the germline J gene fills it in. The V gene is TRBV26, the J gene TRBJ2-1; 9 bases are shared with TRBD2. CDR1 and CDR2 from the germline V gene are KGHPV and FQNQEV (reference sequence). The CDR3 sequence is 15 residues long. Trimming took 2 bases from V and 5 from J; bases not matched to a gene: 4. The covered CDR3 bases are TGTGCCAGCAGTCTGCGGTGGGGGGGCGATGCTGAGCAGTTC. Translation: CASSLRWGGDAEQF. The whole CDR3 reads CASSLRWGGDAEQFF.

Worth noting for this clone: Here the gene names and germline are mouse. The sequence runs out 1 residue before the end of the CDR3; the remainder is reconstructed from the germline J gene. The chain recombines TRBV26 with TRBJ1-2, with D tentatively TRBD1 (5 bases). V shed 0 bases and J shed 2 bases, with 10 bases lying between them. The CDR3 runs to 15 residues. Germline lookup yields CDR1 KGHPV and CDR2 FQNQEV (reference sequence). The CDR3 region is CASSLSGGFNSDYTF. CDR3 DNA, as far as it was read: TGTGCCAGCAGTCTGTCGGGGGGGTTTAACTCCGACTACACC. Filled out from reference TRBV26 and TRBJ1-2, the complete variable domain reads NSKVIQTPRYLVKGQGQKAKMRCIPEKGHPVVFWYQQNKNNEFKFLINFQNQEVLQQIDMTEKRFSAECPSNSPCSLEIQSSEAGDSALYLCASSLSGGFNSDYTFGSGTRLLVI.

This clone was detected a few times. Gene names are mouse gene names. The read terminates 1 residue ahead of where the CDR3 ends, so the germline J gene completes it. This chain links TRBV19 with TRBJ2-4, with 12 bases fitting TRBD2. Germline CDR1 FNHDT, CDR2 SITEND (reference sequence). The junction had 5 bases not matched to a gene; V was cut back by 4 bases and J by 5 bases. The CDR3 runs to 15 residues. The CDR3 loop reads CASSPPDWGGNTLYF. CDR3 DNA, as far as it was read: TGTGCCAGCAGTCCCCCGGACTGGGGGGGAAACACCTTGTAC.

This clone was counted a few times. The genes are named according to mouse. The CDR3 is cut off 1 residue early in the read; its end comes from the germline J gene. The J gene is TRBJ1-1, the V gene TRBV26, with D maybe TRBD1 (6 bases). The V end lost 2 bases, the J end lost 5 bases, and 9 bases lay between the germline ends. This CDR3 is 13 amino acids long. CDR1 is KGHPV and CDR2 is FQNQEV in the germline V gene (reference sequence). CDR3 DNA (partial): TGTGCCAGCAGTCTGACAGGGAAAACAGAAGTCTTC. It is translated as CASSLTGKTEVF. The CDR3 in its entirety is CASSLTGKTEVFF.

Note on this clone: All gene names here are mouse names. Sequencing ends 1 residue short of the CDR3 end; the germline J gene provides the rest. J is TRBJ1-5 and V is TRBV3; D is ambiguous. Per germline, CDR1 SNHLY and CDR2 FYNGKV (reference sequence). This CDR3 spans 15 amino acids. V gave up 5 bases and J gave up 0 bases, with 11 bases separating them. The CDR3 here is CASSAGIYNNQAPLF. The sequenced part of the CDR3 DNA is TGTGCCAGCAGCGCCGGGATCTATAACAACCAGGCTCCGCTT.

By sample fraction, this clone is medium-sized. Gene names refer to mouse genes. The read stops 1 residue short of the end of the CDR3; the missing end is completed from the germline J gene. The rearrangement joins TRBV26 to TRBJ1-2; unclear D gene. The V gene lost 1 base and the J gene lost 4 bases, with 10 bases spanning the gap. Looked up from germline, CDR1 is KGHPV and CDR2 is FQNQEV (reference sequence). The CDR3 sequence is 14 residues long. The CDR3 sequence is CASSLYGLRSDYTF. CDR3 bases read: TGTGCCAGCAGTCTGTACGGCCTCCGCTCCGACTACACC. Variable domain in full (rest from reference TRBV26 and TRBJ1-2): NSKVIQTPRYLVKGQGQKAKMRCIPEKGHPVVFWYQQNKNNEFKFLINFQNQEVLQQIDMTEKRFSAECPSNSPCSLEIQSSEAGDSALYLCASSLYGLRSDYTFGSGTRLLVI.

Comments on this clone: The genes are named according to mouse. The read is 1 residue too short to cover the CDR3 end, so that end is filled in from the germline J gene. This chain connects TRBV13-2 to TRBJ1-2; D perhaps matches TRBD1 (5 bases). The germline V and J ends were trimmed by 0 bases and 5 bases, with 11 bases remaining between them. Per germline, CDR1 NNHNN and CDR2 SYGAGS (reference sequence). This CDR3 is 14 amino acids long. CDR3 DNA, as far as it was read: TGTGCCAGCGGTGATGCCCAGGGAGGGTCCGACTACACC. This codes for CASGDAQGGSDYT. The CDR3 as a whole reads CASGDAQGGSDYTF.